Below, 26 T cell receptor beta chains from the same sample are listed, as sequenced in a study of a mutant IDH1 vaccine in newly diagnosed glioma. Sequencing was performed with immunoSEQ multiplex PCR; in TCRdb, only in-frame clones are kept and a portion is missing. The table has about 29,000 clones, 75% to 90% seen once; the top ten hold approximately 8.4%. The time point denotes: week 23, last vaccination. Doses of 300 ug of mutant IDH1 20-mer peptide were given with topical imiquimod. No antigen is known for these receptors. Sequencing was performed on PBMCs, taken from a glioma patient whose treatment included an IDH1 peptide vaccine. These receptors were obtained from a woman younger than 35 with glioma.

This chain joins TRBV28 and TRBJ2-2; a weak D match, TRBD2 (6 bases). Germline CDR1 and CDR2: MDHEN and SYDVKM. Between the trimmed V and J ends, which lost 10 bases and 3 bases, there was a span of 15 bases. CDR3 size: 14 residues. CDR3 sequence reads: CATTAGGDTGELFF. The CDR3 nucleotides read TGTGCCACCACAGCGGGTGGAGACACCGGGGAGCTGTTTTTT.

The genes are TRBV27 and TRBJ1-5; D may be TRBD1 (6 bases). Germline loops: CDR1 MNHEY, CDR2 SMNVEV (reference sequence). The CDR3 is 14 residues long. Between the trimmed V and J ends, which lost 6 bases and 4 bases, there was a span of 13 bases. The CDR3 sequence is CASSREGVNQPQHF. CDR3 coding DNA: TGTGCCAGCAGCCGTGAGGGGGTGAATCAGCCCCAGCATTTT.

The rearrangement uses TRBV6-5 and TRBJ1-2, with 9 bases aligning to TRBD1. Germline V lookup: CDR1 MNHEY, CDR2 SVGAGI. V gave up 2 bases and J gave up 6 bases; unmatched junction bases: 7. The CDR3 is 15 residues long. DNA of the CDR3: TGTGCCAGCAGTTACAGGACAGGGGAGGGGAATGGCTACACCTTC. Amino acid sequence: CASSYRTGEGNGYTF.

V gene TRBV6-1 combines with J gene TRBJ2-2; perhaps TRBD1 as D (5 bases). Germline assignment: CDR1 MNHNS and CDR2 SASEGT. This CDR3 is built from 15 residues. V lost 1 base, J lost 2 bases, and 8 bases lay in between. The CDR3 region is CASSEGRVNTGELFF. The CDR3 coding sequence is TGTGCCAGCAGTGAAGGCAGGGTTAACACCGGGGAGCTGTTTTTT.

CDR3 nucleotide sequence: TGTGCCACCAGCAGAGATAGGGTAGCGGGAAATGAGCAGTTCTTC. Protein: CATSRDRVAGNEQFF. The V and J genes are TRBV15 and TRBJ2-1, with 8 bases that match TRBD2. CDR3 length: 15 amino acids. J was trimmed by 7 bases and V by 0 bases; bases with no gene match: 5. Germline CDR1 is LNHNV and CDR2 is YYDKDF (reference sequence).

There are a few counts of this clone. V and J are TRBV27 and TRBJ1-2; the match to TRBD1 covers 7 bases. This CDR3 region has 14 residues. The V gene's germline CDR1 is MNHEY and CDR2 SMNVEV (reference sequence). The V gene end was trimmed by 6 bases and the J gene end by 3 bases; junction bases not matched to a gene: 7. This CDR3 reads CASSPGQTYYGYTF. CDR3 nucleotide sequence: TGTGCCAGCAGCCCGGGACAGACCTACTATGGCTACACCTTC.

The chain is built from TRBV6-1 and TRBJ2-7; no clear D. V shed 0 bases and J shed 1 base, with 13 bases lying between them. The CDR3 covers 16 residues. Germline V lookup: CDR1 MNHNS, CDR2 SASEGT. This CDR3 is CASSEADLPGSYEQYF. The CDR3 coding sequence is TGTGCCAGCAGTGAAGCCGATCTACCAGGTTCCTACGAGCAGTACTTC.

This clone has only a few counts. The V and J genes are TRBV14 and TRBJ1-1; D remains ambiguous. Germline V gene sequence: CDR1 SGHDN, CDR2 FVKESK. V lost 3 bases to trimming and J lost 10 bases, with 9 bases between them. The CDR3 has 11 residues. This chain's CDR3 is CASSHLHGAFF. The CDR3 DNA follows: TGTGCCAGCAGCCACCTACACGGAGCTTTCTTT. Combining the CDR3 with reference TRBV14 and TRBJ1-1 gives the whole variable domain EAGVTQFPSHSVIEKGQTVTLRCDPISGHDNLYWYRRVMGKEIKFLLHFVKESKQDESGMPNNRFLAERTGGTYSTLKVQPAELEDSGVYFCASSHLHGAFFGQGTRLTVV.

V gene TRBV28 combines with J gene TRBJ1-5; weak D call: TRBD1 (5 bases). Germline-derived CDR1 and CDR2 are MDHEN and SYDVKM. The CDR3 extends over 17 amino acids. The V end was cut by 5 bases, the J end by 0 bases, with 17 bases between. The CDR3 loop reads CASSPSGAGLSNQPQHF. For the CDR3, the DNA is TGTGCCAGCAGTCCCTCTGGGGCGGGGCTTAGCAATCAGCCCCAGCATTTT.

The count of this clone is one. This rearrangement joins TRBV30 to TRBJ2-1; D unresolved. Per the germline V gene, CDR1 is GTSNPN and CDR2 is SVGIG (reference sequence). The V gene lost 0 bases and the J gene lost 5 bases, with 8 bases spanning the gap. CDR3 length: 13 amino acids. This CDR3 reads CAWSVYLDNEQFF. The CDR3 nucleotides are TGTGCCTGGAGTGTATATTTGGACAATGAGCAGTTCTTC.

The chain joins TRBV2 to TRBJ1-3, with D tentatively TRBD1 (5 bases). V lost 8 bases to trimming and J lost 0 bases, with 14 bases between them. Germline V gives CDR1 SNHLY, CDR2 FYNNEI. CDR3 size: 15 residues. DNA for the CDR3: TGTGCCAGCTCCACCGACAGTTACTCTGGAAACACCATATATTTT. This codes for CASSTDSYSGNTIYF. Full variable domain (missing parts from reference TRBV2 and TRBJ1-3): EPEVTQTPSHQVTQMGQEVILRCVPISNHLYFYWYRQILGQKVEFLVSFYNNEISEKSEIFDDQFSVERPDGSNFTLKIRSTKLEDSAMYFCASSTDSYSGNTIYFGEGSWLTVV.

V usage is TRBV4-1 and J usage is TRBJ2-1, with 15 bases fitting TRBD2. Germline assignment: CDR1 MGHRA and CDR2 YSYEKL. The CDR3 contains 15 residues. Germline trimming cut 1 base from V and 15 bases from J; bases unmatched to any gene: 7. The CDR3 here is CASSQGGTSGRNRFF. The CDR3 nucleotides are TGCGCCAGCAGCCAAGGAGGGACTAGCGGGAGGAATCGGTTCTTC.

CDR3 bases: TGTGCCAGCAGCTTTGGCGGAGCAACTAATGAAAAACTGTTTTTT. Residues: CASSFGGATNEKLFF. This chain joins TRBV7-9 and TRBJ1-4; D gene uncertain. Germline assignment: CDR1 SEHNR and CDR2 FQNEAQ (reference sequence). Between the trimmed V and J ends, which lost 3 bases and 0 bases, there was a span of 8 bases. CDR3 size: 15 residues.

V is TRBV29-1 and J is TRBJ1-2; 7 nucleotides match TRBD1. This CDR3 region has 11 residues. Trimming at V came to 6 bases and at J to 8 bases, leaving 6 bases not matched to a gene. Germline V CDR1 and CDR2: SQVTM, ANQGSEA. The CDR3 here is CSVAGGEGYTF. The CDR3 bases are TGCAGCGTGGCAGGGGGAGAAGGCTACACCTTC.

The rearrangement joins TRBV28 to TRBJ2-7; the match to TRBD2 covers 9 bases. CDR3 length equals 14 residues. The V gene end was trimmed by 4 bases and the J gene end by 12 bases; junction bases not matched to a gene: 13. Germline assignment: CDR1 MDHEN and CDR2 SYDVKM. CDR3 sequence: CASSSLAGVKWGYF. In DNA, the CDR3 is TGTGCCAGCAGTTCCTTAGCGGGAGTAAAGTGGGGGTACTTC.

The chain is built from TRBV5-1 and TRBJ2-1; possible D gene TRBD2, 6 bases. The V end was cut by 4 bases, the J end by 14 bases, with 19 bases between. The CDR3 has 13 residues. Germline V CDR1 and CDR2: SGHRS, YFSETQ. Here the CDR3 reads CASSAAVAGWEFF. CDR3 DNA: TGCGCCAGCAGCGCGGCCGTCGCGGGGTGGGAGTTCTTC.

V and J are TRBV19 and TRBJ2-3, with no clear D. The V and J ends lost 0 bases and 5 bases respectively, with 9 bases between them. The CDR3 has 14 amino acids. Germline CDR1 and CDR2: LNHDA and SQIVND (reference sequence). The CDR3 nucleotides read TGTGCCAGTAGTATAGATCAGGCCCAAGATACGCAGTATTTT. It specifies CASSIDQAQDTQYF. Looking up the rest from reference TRBV19 and TRBJ2-3 gives the full variable domain: DGGITQSPKYLFRKEGQNVTLSCEQNLNHDAMYWYRQDPGQGLRLIYYSQIVNDFQKGDIAEGYSVSREKKESFPLTVTSAQKNPTAFYLCASSIDQAQDTQYFGPGTRLTVL.

V usage is TRBV5-1 and J usage is TRBJ2-1; TRBD2 agrees at 7 bases. Germline trimming cut 0 bases from V and 0 bases from J; bases unmatched to any gene: 0. The CDR3 totals 15 residues. Germline V gives CDR1 SGHRS, CDR2 YFSETQ. The DNA of the CDR3 is TGCGCCAGCAGCTTGGGCGGGAGCTCCTACAATGAGCAGTTCTTC. Its translation: CASSLGGSSYNEQFF. Based on the CDR3 plus reference TRBV5-1 and TRBJ2-1, the full variable domain is KAGVTQTPRYLIKTRGQQVTLSCSPISGHRSVSWYQQTPGQGLQFLFEYFSETQRNKGNFPGRFSGRQFSNSRSEMNVSTLELGDSALYLCASSLGGSSYNEQFFGPGTRLTVL.

This sequence joins TRBV7-9 and TRBJ1-2, with 7 bases lining up with TRBD1. CDR1 and CDR2 (germline): SEHNR, FQNEAQ (reference sequence). With V trimmed by 5 bases and J by 8 bases, 5 bases remained unmatched. This CDR3 has 12 amino acids. CDR3: CASSRTGDGYTF. The DNA of the CDR3 is TGTGCCAGCAGCCGAACAGGGGACGGCTACACCTTC.

This chain uses TRBV4-3 with TRBJ2-7, with TRBD1 matching 10 bases. The V segment lost 2 bases and the J segment 3 bases; nucleotides outside the gene matches: 10. Germline V gene lookup returns CDR1 LGHNA and CDR2 YSLEER. The CDR3 consists of 17 residues. CDR3 DNA sequence: TGCGCCAGCAGCCAAATAAGGGGGACAGGGGTATTCTACGAGCAGTACTTC. Its translation is CASSQIRGTGVFYEQYF.

This clone is a singleton in its sample. The genes are TRBV11-3 and TRBJ2-7; D could derive from TRBD1 or TRBD2 (6 bases each). V lost 1 base and J 2 bases, leaving 9 bases between the germline ends. The CDR3 consists of 14 residues. Germline CDR1 SGHNT, CDR2 YENEEA. The CDR3 bases are TGTGCCAGCAGCTTAGCGGGGGCTACCTACGAGCAGTACTTC. Its protein product is CASSLAGATYEQYF.

V usage is TRBV10-3 and J usage is TRBJ1-5; D is perhaps TRBD1 (6 bases). Germline CDR1 reads ENHRY; CDR2 reads SYGVKD. The CDR3 runs 16 residues. The ends were cut back, 8 bases at V and 2 bases at J, with 19 bases in the middle. The CDR3 here is CAIGSRGGGGNQPQHF. In DNA form, the CDR3 reads TGTGCCATCGGCTCGAGGGGGGGTGGAGGCAATCAGCCCCAGCATTTT.

The V and J genes are TRBV5-4 and TRBJ2-6; D remains ambiguous. The germline V gene encodes CDR1 SGHNT and CDR2 YYREEE (reference sequence). CDR3 length: 15 amino acids. V lost 1 base, J lost 2 bases, and 7 bases lay in between. As DNA, the CDR3 is TGTGCCAGCAGCTTGCTGGGTGCTGGGGCCAACGTCCTGACTTTC. This translates into CASSLLGAGANVLTF. The full variable domain, rest sourced from reference TRBV5-4 and TRBJ2-6, is ETGVTQSPTHLIKTRGQQVTLRCSSQSGHNTVSWYQQALGQGPQFIFQYYREEENGRGNFPPRFSGLQFPNYSSELNVNALELDDSALYLCASSLLGAGANVLTFGAGSRLTVL.

This clone has a handful of counts. The CDR3 sequence: CASSVVGTSGSWNEQFF. CDR3 bases: TGTGCCAGCAGCGTAGTGGGGACTAGCGGGAGTTGGAATGAGCAGTTCTTC. V usage is TRBV9 and J usage is TRBJ2-1; 14 bases match TRBD2. The CDR3 contains 17 residues. Germline V lookup: CDR1 SGDLS, CDR2 YYNGEE. Losses at the gene ends were 0 bases for V and 7 bases for J; bases not matched to a gene: 6.

The chain employs TRBV5-1 and TRBJ1-4, with TRBD1 matching 7 bases. In germline, CDR1 is SGHRS, CDR2 YFSETQ. Germline trimming cut 0 bases from V and 7 bases from J; bases unmatched to any gene: 12. CDR3 length: 17 amino acids. Written as DNA, the CDR3 is TGCGCCAGCAGCTTGGAACCCCTGAGGGGGCGCCTTGAAAAACTGTTTTTT. It codes for CASSLEPLRGRLEKLFF.

The chain carries TRBV2 and TRBJ1-3; D gene ambiguous. The CDR3 length is 16 residues. Looked up from germline, CDR1 is SNHLY and CDR2 is FYNNEI. V lost 4 bases to trimming and J lost 3 bases, with 16 bases between them. The CDR3 reads CASSGVRGILGNTIYF. Written as DNA, the CDR3 is TGTGCCAGCAGTGGAGTTCGAGGGATTCTTGGAAACACCATATATTTT. Looking up the rest from reference TRBV2 and TRBJ1-3 gives the full variable domain: EPEVTQTPSHQVTQMGQEVILRCVPISNHLYFYWYRQILGQKVEFLVSFYNNEISEKSEIFDDQFSVERPDGSNFTLKIRSTKLEDSAMYFCASSGVRGILGNTIYFGEGSWLTVV.